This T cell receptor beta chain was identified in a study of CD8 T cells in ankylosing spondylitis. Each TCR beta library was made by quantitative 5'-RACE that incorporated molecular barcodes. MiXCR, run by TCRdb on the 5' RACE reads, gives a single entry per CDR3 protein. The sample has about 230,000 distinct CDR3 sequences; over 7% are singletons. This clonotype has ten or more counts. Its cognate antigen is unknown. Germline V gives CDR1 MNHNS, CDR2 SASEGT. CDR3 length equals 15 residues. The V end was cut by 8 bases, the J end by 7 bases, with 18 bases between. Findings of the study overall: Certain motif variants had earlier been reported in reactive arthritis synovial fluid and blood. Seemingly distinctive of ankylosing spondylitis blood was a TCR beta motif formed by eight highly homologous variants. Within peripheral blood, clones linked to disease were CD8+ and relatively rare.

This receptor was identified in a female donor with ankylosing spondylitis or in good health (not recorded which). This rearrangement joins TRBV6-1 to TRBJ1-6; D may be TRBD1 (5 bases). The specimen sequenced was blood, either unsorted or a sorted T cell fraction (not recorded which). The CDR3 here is CASAAGPPPNSPLHF. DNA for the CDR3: TGTGCCAGCGCGGCAGGGCCTCCACCAAATTCACCCCTCCACTTT.